This TCR beta chain was recovered during a study of blood T cells in healthy people across ages. Findings of the study overall: A greater number of naive CD4+ cells and higher diversity distinguished long-lived donors from aged donors.

V shed 5 bases and J shed 1 base, with 16 bases lying between them. CDR1 and CDR2 from the germline V gene are SEHNR and FQNEAQ (reference sequence). The CDR3 loop spans 16 amino acids. This clonotype turned up a few times. The antigen is undetermined. PCR was performed a second time for 7 to 11 cycles using a sample-barcoded 5' primer and a J-beta primer mix. Every single cDNA molecule received a tag from a template-switch adaptor with 12 random nucleotides. MiXCR, run by TCRdb on the 5' RACE reads, gives a single entry per CDR3 protein. The table records about 970,000 distinct CDR3 sequences, around 54% of them present only once.

Sequencing used blood. The chain joins TRBV7-9 to TRBJ2-3; D not resolved. This clonotype originated in a woman aged 55-69 years in good health. The CDR3 DNA is TGTGCCAGCAGCCAGACCTCTGCCAGACGCACAGATACGCAGTATTTT. This gives the protein CASSQTSARRTDTQYF.